A single sample gave rise to the 26 T cell receptor beta chains below, sequenced in a study of OX40 agonist ivuxolimab in advanced cancers. Sequenced by immunoSEQ multiplex PCR; TCRdb stores in-frame clones only, minus some. The sample consists of tens of thousands of clones, more than 65% of them appearing once. This sample comprised CD4+ or CD8+ T cells sorted from blood, obtained in a trial of the OX40 agonist ivuxolimab. Receptors originate from an adult with an advanced solid tumor such as melanoma, head and neck, liver or kidney cancer.

By share, this clone ranks as medium-sized. Other DNA sequences in this sample translate to the same CDR3. J is TRBJ2-7 and V is TRBV7-3; D is unresolved. Germline loops: CDR1 SGHTA, CDR2 FQGTGA. V lost 2 bases, J lost 0 bases, and 5 bases lay in between. The CDR3 has 13 amino acids. The CDR3 here is CASSLGPSYEQYF. The CDR3 coding sequence is TGTGCCAGCAGCTTAGGGCCCTCCTACGAGCAGTACTTC.

The rearrangement links TRBV18 to TRBJ1-2; D call uncertain. The CDR3 is made up of 13 amino acids. V dropped 5 bases and J dropped 0 bases, with 7 bases sitting between them. The germline V gene encodes CDR1 KGHSH and CDR2 LQKENI. The DNA of the CDR3 is TGTGCCAGCTCATGGGCTTCTAACTATGGCTACACCTTC. It encodes CASSWASNYGYTF.

In this sample, this clone turned up a few times. The chain uses TRBV5-1 and TRBJ1-5; D gene unclear. Trimming removed 1 base at V and 6 bases at J, with 8 bases between. The germline V gene has CDR1 SGHRS and CDR2 YFSETQ. This CDR3 has 13 residues. The chain's CDR3 is CASSLNGPQPQHF. The CDR3 DNA is TGCGCCAGCAGCTTGAATGGACCTCAGCCCCAGCATTTT.

The gene calls are TRBV6-1 and TRBJ2-1; 7 bases map to TRBD2. Germline loops: CDR1 MNHNS, CDR2 SASEGT. V shed 3 bases, J shed 0 bases, and the junction held 11 bases outside the gene matches. The CDR3 sequence is 18 residues long. The chain's CDR3 is CASSDQNQRGYSYNEQFF. DNA of the CDR3: TGTGCCAGCAGTGACCAAAACCAGCGGGGCTACTCCTACAATGAGCAGTTCTTC.

The chain is built from TRBV6-1 and TRBJ1-4, with unresolved D. Deletions cut 2 bases from V and 5 bases from J, with 12 bases between. Germline CDR1 and CDR2: MNHNS and SASEGT. The length of the CDR3 is 15 residues. The CDR3 bases are TGTGCCAGCAGTGAAAGGTACGGGCCGAATGAAAAACTGTTTTTT. It translates to CASSERYGPNEKLFF.

The chain joins TRBV9 to TRBJ2-2; D remains ambiguous. V lost 3 bases and J lost 3, with 9 bases in between. Germline values: CDR1 SGDLS, CDR2 YYNGEE. CDR3 length equals 14 residues. This CDR3 reads CASSGDGYTGELFF. The CDR3 coding sequence is TGTGCCAGCAGCGGCGACGGATACACCGGGGAGCTGTTTTTT.

The gene calls are TRBV7-2 and TRBJ2-7; D possibly matches TRBD1 or TRBD2 (6 bases each). CDR1 and CDR2 from the germline V gene are SGHTA and FQGNSA. Trimming removed 7 bases from V and 2 bases from J, with 18 bases in between. The CDR3 consists of 15 residues. The CDR3 DNA reads as TGTGCCAGCATCCCCGGGGGCGAAAAAGCCTACGAGCAGTACTTC. Residues: CASIPGGEKAYEQYF.

As DNA, the CDR3 is TGTGCCATCAGTGGGACTAGCGGGAATGAGCAGTTCTTC. Translated, it gives CAISGTSGNEQFF. The chain recombines TRBV10-3 with TRBJ2-1; the match to TRBD2 covers 11 bases. Germline trimming cut 4 bases from V and 7 bases from J; bases unmatched to any gene: 0. This CDR3 has 13 amino acids. Looked up from germline, CDR1 is ENHRY and CDR2 is SYGVKD.

The chain is built from TRBV7-3 and TRBJ2-5; D uncertain. The V gene's germline CDR1 is SGHTA and CDR2 FQGTGA. V dropped 1 base and J dropped 1 base, with 4 bases sitting between them. The CDR3 totals 13 residues. CDR3 loop: CASSLIAQETQYF. The CDR3 DNA follows: TGTGCCAGCAGCTTAATAGCCCAAGAGACCCAGTACTTC.

V is TRBV19 and J is TRBJ2-1, with D possibly matching TRBD1 (6 bases). The CDR3 loop spans 16 amino acids. Trimming shortened V by 3 bases and J by 7 bases, and 19 bases separated the two germline ends. CDR1 and CDR2 (germline): LNHDA, SQIVND (reference sequence). CDR3 protein: CASSISPQGMGNEQFF. The CDR3 nucleotides read TGTGCCAGTAGTATCTCGCCCCAGGGGATGGGGAATGAGCAGTTCTTC.

As DNA, the CDR3 is TGTGCCAGGGGGGAAAGGACAGAGGGCTACGAGCAGTACTTC. This translates into CARGERTEGYEQYF. The gene calls are TRBV27 and TRBJ2-7; TRBD1 might be the D (6 bases). Germline CDR1 and CDR2: MNHEY and SMNVEV (reference sequence). The CDR3 runs 14 residues. V lost 9 bases to trimming and J lost 3 bases, with 18 bases between them.

This chain connects TRBV11-2 to TRBJ2-7; D remains unclear. CDR1 SGHAT and CDR2 FQNNGV come from the germline V gene. Trimming took 2 bases from V and 2 from J, leaving 7 bases between them. The CDR3 spans 13 residues. CDR3 in amino acids: CASSLSPTYEQYF. CDR3 bases: TGTGCCAGCAGCTTATCCCCCACCTACGAGCAGTACTTC. Filled out from reference TRBV11-2 and TRBJ2-7, the complete variable domain reads EAGVAQSPRYKIIEKRQSVAFWCNPISGHATLYWYQQILGQGPKLLIQFQNNGVVDDSQLPKDRFSAERLKGVDSTLKIQPAKLEDSAVYLCASSLSPTYEQYFGPGTRLTVT.

This chain joins TRBV6-1 and TRBJ2-5; D is possibly TRBD1 (6 bases). The V end lost 8 bases, the J end lost 7 bases, and 17 bases lay between the germline ends. Germline loops: CDR1 MNHNS, CDR2 SASEGT. The CDR3 contains 13 residues. The CDR3 reads CASPGQLSGTQYF. The CDR3 nucleotides are TGTGCCAGCCCCGGACAGCTATCGGGGACCCAGTACTTC.

The rearrangement links TRBV5-1 to TRBJ1-3, with no clear D. The V end lost 0 bases, the J end lost 2 bases, and 3 bases lay between the germline ends. Germline V CDR1 and CDR2: SGHRS, YFSETQ. This CDR3 is built from 13 residues. The DNA for the CDR3 is TGCGCCAGCAGCTTGGAAACTGGAAACACCATATATTTT. As protein: CASSLETGNTIYF.

The CDR3 sequence is CASSQDSRTDPRETQYF. The CDR3 region has the DNA TGTGCCAGCAGCCAAGATTCCCGGACGGACCCCCGGGAGACCCAGTACTTC. V is TRBV14 and J is TRBJ2-5; D uncertain. The CDR3 is 17 amino acids. The V end lost 0 bases, the J end lost 5 bases, and 19 bases lay between the germline ends. Germline V CDR1 and CDR2: SGHDN, FVKESK.

This clone was seen more than once but under ten times. The chain is built from TRBV6-7 and TRBJ1-1, with D unclear. TRBV6-7 is treated as an ORF (open reading frame) with a function not yet certain. The CDR3 sequence is 14 residues long. Between the trimmed V and J ends, which lost 2 bases and 6 bases, there was a span of 13 bases. Here the CDR3 reads CASSYSMGFPEAFF. The CDR3 DNA is TGTGCCAGCAGTTACAGCATGGGGTTCCCTGAAGCTTTCTTT.

This clone was recorded a few times. The rearrangement joins TRBV2 to TRBJ1-2, with a tentative D call TRBD1 (5 bases). CDR3 length: 12 residues. Trimming cost V 6 bases and J 0 bases, with 5 bases left between them. CDR1 is SNHLY and CDR2 is FYNNEI in the germline V gene. In DNA, the CDR3 is TGTGCCAGCAGGGGGGCTAACTATGGCTACACCTTC. It translates to CASRGANYGYTF.

The genes are TRBV13 and TRBJ2-5, with D possibly being TRBD1 (5 bases). Trimming cost V 1 base and J 4 bases, with 10 bases left between them. CDR3 length: 14 amino acids. Germline lookup yields CDR1 PRHDT and CDR2 FYEKMQ (reference sequence). CDR3 sequence reads: CASSLEADRETQYF. The CDR3 region has the DNA TGTGCCAGCAGCTTAGAGGCAGACAGAGAGACCCAGTACTTC.

The genes are TRBV5-1 and TRBJ2-3; possible D gene TRBD2, 5 bases. Germline V gene sequence: CDR1 SGHRS, CDR2 YFSETQ. Trimming pared 3 bases from V and 0 bases from J, leaving 20 bases between. The CDR3 runs to 18 residues. CDR3 protein: CASSSDALVSGSTDTQYF. CDR3 DNA: TGCGCCAGCAGCTCCGACGCGTTAGTAAGCGGTAGCACAGATACGCAGTATTTT.

The chain is built from TRBV6-6 and TRBJ1-2, with unresolved D. V lost 7 bases to trimming and J lost 0 bases, with 6 bases between them. Germline V CDR1 and CDR2: MNHNY, SVGAGI (reference sequence). The CDR3 totals 12 residues. CDR3 residues: CASNSANYGYTF. In nucleotides, the CDR3 is TGTGCCAGCAACAGTGCTAACTATGGCTACACCTTC.

V usage is TRBV6-5 and J usage is TRBJ1-4; D unresolved. The V end lost 4 bases, the J end lost 5 bases, and 5 bases lay between the germline ends. This CDR3 spans 12 amino acids. Germline V gene data show CDR1 as MNHEY and CDR2 as SVGAGI. CDR3 residues: CASSSGNEKLFF. The CDR3 DNA reads TGTGCCAGCAGTTCTGGCAATGAAAAACTGTTTTTT.

CDR3 protein: CASSNQGDEQYF. The CDR3, as DNA: TGTGCCAGTAGTAACCAGGGAGACGAGCAGTACTTC. The rearrangement links TRBV19 to TRBJ2-7, with D possibly called TRBD1 or TRBD2 (5 bases each). Germline lookup yields CDR1 LNHDA and CDR2 SQIVND (reference sequence). Trimming stripped 4 bases from V and 5 bases from J, with 9 bases between. The CDR3 is 12 amino acids.

The chain couples TRBV6-6 to TRBJ2-5; 7 nucleotides match TRBD1. The CDR3 contains 14 residues. Per the germline V gene, CDR1 is MNHNY and CDR2 is SVGAGI (reference sequence). The V segment lost 0 bases and the J segment 5 bases; nucleotides outside the gene matches: 3. CDR3 nucleotide sequence: TGTGCCAGCAGTTACTCAGGGGGCATGGAGACCCAGTACTTC. Translation gives CASSYSGGMETQYF.

The rearrangement links TRBV13 to TRBJ2-5, with 7 bases fitting TRBD1. The J segment lost 2 bases and the V segment lost 4 bases, leaving 4 bases of the junction unmatched. Looked up from germline, CDR1 is PRHDT and CDR2 is FYEKMQ (reference sequence). The CDR3 has 14 residues. CDR3 DNA: TGTGCCAGCAGCTCCTGGACAGGACAAGAGACCCAGTACTTC. Its translation: CASSSWTGQETQYF.

The chain is built from TRBV2 and TRBJ1-1, with D uncertain. There are 14 residues in the CDR3. V lost 1 base, J lost 1 base, and 7 bases lay in between. Germline lookup yields CDR1 SNHLY and CDR2 FYNNEI. The CDR3 reads CASSEVAGNTEAFF. The CDR3, as DNA: TGTGCCAGCAGTGAAGTCGCAGGGAACACTGAAGCTTTCTTT.

V is TRBV5-1 and J is TRBJ2-5; 13 positions match TRBD2. Germline V lookup: CDR1 SGHRS, CDR2 YFSETQ. The V and J ends lost 7 bases and 5 bases, in that order; junction bases with no gene match: 8. The CDR3 is 15 amino acids. The CDR3 DNA reads TGCGCCAGCGCTACTAGCGGGAGGGCCCAGGAGACCCAGTACTTC. It codes for CASATSGRAQETQYF. Full variable domain (remainder filled in from reference TRBV5-1 and TRBJ2-5): KAGVTQTPRYLIKTRGQQVTLSCSPISGHRSVSWYQQTPGQGLQFLFEYFSETQRNKGNFPGRFSGRQFSNSRSEMNVSTLELGDSALYLCASATSGRAQETQYFGPGTRLLVL.